The clone carrying this T cell receptor beta chain was picked up a small number of times. The V gene's germline CDR1 is SGHTA and CDR2 FQGTGA. V was clipped by 4 bases and J by 5 bases; unmatched bases: 2. This CDR3 region has 12 residues. This sample was taken from a study of blood T cell repertoires in COVID-19. Sequencing used immunoSEQ multiplex PCR; TCRdb keeps in-frame clones, though not all of them. The sample lists around 200,000 clones; 80% to 90% were seen once. Cohort allocation depended upon clinical history that participants reported. This clonotype was sampled from a man between 40 and 49 years old who had recovered from COVID-19. The specimen was PBMCs or T cells enriched from blood (not recorded which). The rearrangement joins TRBV7-3 to TRBJ2-7; the match to TRBD2 covers 7 bases. As DNA, the CDR3 is TGTGCCAGCAGCTCCCGGGAGGACGAGCAGTACTTC. It translates to CASSSREDEQYF.